These 19 T cell receptor beta chains came from one sample sequenced in a study of shared clonotypes between healthy human individuals. Sequencing used immunoSEQ multiplex PCR; TCRdb keeps in-frame clones, though not all of them. The sample lists about 79,000 clones, over 55% occurring once. The sequencing input was memory CD8+ T cells sorted from blood. Subset reported: CD45RO+ cells pooled with CCR7-negative TemRA cells. The receptors shown here come from a young man in good health.

This rearrangement joins TRBV27 to TRBJ1-1; D unresolved. From germline, CDR1 is MNHEY and CDR2 SMNVEV (reference sequence). V dropped 5 bases and J dropped 1 base, with 11 bases sitting between them. The CDR3 has 14 amino acids. CDR3 in amino acids: CASSLREANTEAFF. DNA of the CDR3: TGTGCCAGCAGTCTTCGGGAGGCGAACACTGAAGCTTTCTTT.

The chain's CDR3 is CASSLAAPWETQYF. The CDR3 nucleotides read TGTGCCAGCAGCTTGGCAGCACCTTGGGAGACCCAGTACTTC. The chain is built from TRBV5-6 and TRBJ2-5; no definite D call. The V gene lost 0 bases and the J gene lost 5 bases, with 11 bases spanning the gap. Germline lookup yields CDR1 SGHDT and CDR2 YYEEEE. CDR3 size: 14 residues.

V usage is TRBV10-3 and J usage is TRBJ2-1; 9 positions agree with TRBD1. Germline V gene sequence: CDR1 ENHRY, CDR2 SYGVKD. The CDR3 consists of 15 residues. J lost 4 bases, V lost 11 bases, and 12 bases had no gene match. As DNA, the CDR3 is TGTGCCTCAGACCCTGGGGACAGGGTTTACAATGAGCAGTTCTTC. It yields the protein CASDPGDRVYNEQFF.

The gene calls are TRBV5-5 and TRBJ2-1; 11 nucleotides align to TRBD2. The CDR3 runs 15 residues. The germline V gene has CDR1 SGHKS and CDR2 YYEKEE (reference sequence). V lost 0 bases, J lost 8 bases, and 4 bases stayed unmatched. The CDR3 coding sequence is TGTGCCAGCAGCTTGGAACTAGCGGGAGACTATGAGCAGTTCTTC. Amino acid sequence: CASSLELAGDYEQFF.

The rearrangement links TRBV10-3 to TRBJ1-1, with D perhaps matching TRBD1 (6 bases). The CDR3 covers 14 residues. The V end was cut by 2 bases, the J end by 4 bases, with 11 bases between. From germline, CDR1 is ENHRY and CDR2 SYGVKD. CDR3 DNA: TGTGCCATCAGTGAGGGGAGGGGGAGCACTGAAGCTTTCTTT. The encoded protein is CAISEGRGSTEAFF.

The chain carries TRBV19 and TRBJ2-1; unclear D gene. The CDR3 sequence is 15 residues long. V lost 6 bases, J lost 0 bases, and 12 bases lay in between. The germline V gene encodes CDR1 LNHDA and CDR2 SQIVND (reference sequence). For the CDR3, the DNA is TGTGCCAGTAGGTTCTCTTATAGCTCCTACAATGAGCAGTTCTTC. It codes for CASRFSYSSYNEQFF.

As regards this clone: This sample includes further DNA sequences coding for the same CDR3. The gene calls are TRBV6-4 and TRBJ2-3, with D unresolved. V dropped 6 bases and J dropped 1 base, with 11 bases sitting between them. Germline CDR1 is MRHNA and CDR2 is SNTAGT. This CDR3 is 14 amino acids long. This chain's CDR3 is CASSASDGTDTQYF. The CDR3 DNA reads TGTGCCAGCAGCGCCTCGGACGGCACAGATACGCAGTATTTT.

The V call is TRBV5-6, the J call TRBJ1-2; 8 bases are a match to TRBD1. Germline trimming cut 3 bases from V and 12 bases from J; bases unmatched to any gene: 4. The germline V gene has CDR1 SGHDT and CDR2 YYEEEE. There are 11 residues in the CDR3. The CDR3 nucleotides are TGTGCCAGCAGCTGGGGACAGGAAGACACCTTC. As protein: CASSWGQEDTF.

The chain couples TRBV9 to TRBJ2-1; unclear D gene. V lost 0 bases and J lost 4, with 14 bases in between. Germline lookup yields CDR1 SGDLS and CDR2 YYNGEE. The CDR3 has 16 residues. The CDR3 region has the DNA TGTGCCAGCAGCGTAGAAGGGATTGGGTTGTACAATGAGCAGTTCTTC. Translated, it gives CASSVEGIGLYNEQFF.

The chain joins TRBV5-5 to TRBJ2-3, with D possibly matching TRBD1 (6 bases). This CDR3 is 19 amino acids long. The germline gives CDR1 SGHKS, CDR2 YYEKEE (reference sequence). The V end lost 1 base, the J end lost 0 bases, and 21 bases lay between the germline ends. CDR3 coding DNA: TGTGCCAGCAGCTTGTATTTTAGCCAGGGGCCCACTAGCACAGATACGCAGTATTTT. Translation: CASSLYFSQGPTSTDTQYF.

The chain is built from TRBV29-1 and TRBJ2-7; tentatively, D is TRBD1 (5 bases). The ends were cut back, 5 bases at V and 1 base at J, with 12 bases in the middle. The germline CDR1 and CDR2 sequences are SQVTM and ANQGSEA. This CDR3 spans 13 amino acids. CDR3: CSVLIRVSYEQYF. Here the CDR3 DNA reads TGCAGCGTTCTGATCAGGGTTTCCTACGAGCAGTACTTC.

V is TRBV19 and J is TRBJ2-7, with TRBD2 matching 9 bases. The CDR3 has 14 residues. V lost 3 bases to trimming and J lost 3 bases; unmatched junction nucleotides: 3. Germline V gene lookup returns CDR1 LNHDA and CDR2 SQIVND (reference sequence). This chain's CDR3 is CASSMAGGDYEQYF. CDR3 nucleotides: TGTGCCAGTAGTATGGCGGGAGGGGACTACGAGCAGTACTTC.

This clone was seen ten or more times. The rearrangement uses TRBV28 and TRBJ1-1, with D uncertain. In germline, CDR1 is MDHEN, CDR2 SYDVKM. Trimming stripped 3 bases from V and 3 bases from J, with 2 bases between. The CDR3 is made up of 11 amino acids. The CDR3 coding sequence is TGTGCCAGCAGTTTTTACACTGAAGCTTTCTTT. The encoded protein is CASSFYTEAFF.

This clone was seen a handful of times. The rearrangement uses TRBV27 and TRBJ2-7; 7 bases agree with TRBD2. CDR3 length: 13 residues. Germline assignment: CDR1 MNHEY and CDR2 SMNVEV (reference sequence). J lost 2 bases, V lost 5 bases, and 3 bases had no gene match. The CDR3 DNA follows: TGTGCCAGCAGTCGCGGGGGAGCCTACGAGCAGTACTTC. Residues: CASSRGGAYEQYF.

The rearrangement uses TRBV4-1 and TRBJ2-5; D call uncertain. Trimming cost V 1 base and J 2 bases, with 17 bases left between them. Germline assignment: CDR1 MGHRA and CDR2 YSYEKL. This CDR3 is built from 17 residues. CDR3 in DNA: TGCGCCAGCAGCCAAGGGGCACAGACCATAGGGCAAGAGACCCAGTACTTC. It yields the protein CASSQGAQTIGQETQYF.

The rearrangement joins TRBV4-3 to TRBJ2-1; no clear D. Germline-derived CDR1 and CDR2 are LGHNA and YSLEER. The CDR3 extends over 13 amino acids. V was shortened by 1 base and J by 4 bases, with 5 bases between the two germline ends. The CDR3 loop is CASSQVSYNEQFF. In DNA form, the CDR3 reads TGCGCCAGCAGCCAAGTTAGTTACAATGAGCAGTTCTTC.

This chain uses TRBV20-1 with TRBJ1-2; no clear D gene. CDR3 length: 9 residues. Trimming cost V 5 bases and J 7 bases, with 5 bases left between them. From germline, CDR1 is DFQATT and CDR2 SNEGSKA (reference sequence). The CDR3 protein is CSAELGYTF. The CDR3 nucleotides read TGCAGTGCTGAACTTGGCTACACCTTC.

The chain employs TRBV4-2 and TRBJ2-6; TRBD1 might be the D (5 bases). Germline V gene sequence: CDR1 LGHNA, CDR2 YNFKEQ. With 1 base removed from V and 2 bases from J, the gap between germline ends came to 6 bases. CDR3 length equals 15 residues. The CDR3 nucleotides read TGTGCCAGCAGCCAAGGCAGGGCTGGGGCCAACGTCCTGACTTTC. It translates to CASSQGRAGANVLTF.

The rearrangement links TRBV6-1 to TRBJ2-2; D remains ambiguous. This CDR3 is 13 amino acids long. CDR1 is MNHNS, CDR2 SASEGT, per germline. Trimming removed 3 bases at V and 8 bases at J, with 10 bases between. In DNA form, the CDR3 reads TGTGCCAGCAGTGAGGACGAAAGGGGGGAGCTGTTTTTT. Protein sequence: CASSEDERGELFF.